One T cell receptor (beta chain) is described in this entry. The data belong to a study of blood T cell repertoires in COVID-19. On the study more broadly: Acute and convalescent COVID-19 samples came from the United States, Italy and Spain. Sources were T cells, B-cell-depleted T cells, or PBMCs; the material itself was cDNA or gDNA.

Clones were sequenced by immunoSEQ multiplex PCR, and TCRdb holds only the in-frame ones, with some missing. Here the sample spans roughly 300,000 clones, 85% being singletons. CDR3 length equals 17 residues. Between the trimmed V and J ends, which lost 5 bases and 0 bases, there was a span of 17 bases. Germline-derived CDR1 and CDR2 are LNHDA and SQIVND (reference sequence). Across 20 to 25 US areas, participants ranged in age from about 18 to 89 years. Before being deemed recovered, Cohort 3 donors had two negative PCRs, clearance, or symptom resolution. The receptor was isolated from a woman aged 50 to 60 who had recovered from COVID-19. The rearrangement uses TRBV19 and TRBJ1-3; D perhaps matches TRBD1 (6 bases). Sequencing was done on a sample of PBMCs or T cells enriched from blood (not recorded which). CDR3 bases: TGTGCCAGTAGTCCACAGACAGGACAATACTCTGGAAACACCATATATTTT. Protein: CASSPQTGQYSGNTIYF.